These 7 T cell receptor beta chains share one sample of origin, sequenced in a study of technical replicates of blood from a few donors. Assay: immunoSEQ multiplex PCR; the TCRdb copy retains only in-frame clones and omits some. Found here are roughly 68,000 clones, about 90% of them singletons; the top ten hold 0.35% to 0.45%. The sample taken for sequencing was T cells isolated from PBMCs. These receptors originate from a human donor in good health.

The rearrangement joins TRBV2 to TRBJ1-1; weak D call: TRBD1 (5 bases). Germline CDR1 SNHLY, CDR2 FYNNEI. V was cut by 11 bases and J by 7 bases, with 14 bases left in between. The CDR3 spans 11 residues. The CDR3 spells CADLGGGEAFF. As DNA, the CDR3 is TGTGCCGACCTGGGGGGGGGTGAAGCTTTCTTT.

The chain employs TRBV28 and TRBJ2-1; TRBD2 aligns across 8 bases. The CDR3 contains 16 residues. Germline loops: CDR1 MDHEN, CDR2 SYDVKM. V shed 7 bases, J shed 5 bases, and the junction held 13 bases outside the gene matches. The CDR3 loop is CASTFAGTSIDNEQFF. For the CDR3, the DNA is TGTGCCAGCACCTTCGCGGGGACTAGTATAGACAATGAGCAGTTCTTC.

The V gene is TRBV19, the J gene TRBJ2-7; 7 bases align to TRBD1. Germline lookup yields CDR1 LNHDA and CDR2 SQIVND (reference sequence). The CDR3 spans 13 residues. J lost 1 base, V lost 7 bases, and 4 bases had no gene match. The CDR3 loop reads CASTRQGSYEQYF. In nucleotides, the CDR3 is TGTGCCAGTACCAGACAGGGTTCCTACGAGCAGTACTTC.

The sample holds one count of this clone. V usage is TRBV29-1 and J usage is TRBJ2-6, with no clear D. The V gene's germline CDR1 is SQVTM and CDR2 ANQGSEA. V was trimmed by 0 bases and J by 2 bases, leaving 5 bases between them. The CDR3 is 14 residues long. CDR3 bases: TGCAGCGTTGAAGAAACAGCTGGGGCCAACGTCCTGACTTTC. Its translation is CSVEETAGANVLTF.

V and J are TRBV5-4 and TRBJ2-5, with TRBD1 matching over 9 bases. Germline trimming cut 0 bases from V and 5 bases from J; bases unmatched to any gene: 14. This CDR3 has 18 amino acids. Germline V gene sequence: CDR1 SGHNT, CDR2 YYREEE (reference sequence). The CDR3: CASSLVSGQGLSWETQYF. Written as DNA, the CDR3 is TGTGCCAGCAGCTTGGTGTCCGGACAGGGGCTTAGTTGGGAGACCCAGTACTTC.

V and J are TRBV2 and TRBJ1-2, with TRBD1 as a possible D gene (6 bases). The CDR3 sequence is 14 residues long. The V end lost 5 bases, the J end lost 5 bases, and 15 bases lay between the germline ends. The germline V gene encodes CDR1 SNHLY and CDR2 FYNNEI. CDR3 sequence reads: CASSHPSTGYGYTF. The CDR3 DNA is TGTGCCAGCAGTCACCCCTCTACAGGGTATGGCTACACCTTC.

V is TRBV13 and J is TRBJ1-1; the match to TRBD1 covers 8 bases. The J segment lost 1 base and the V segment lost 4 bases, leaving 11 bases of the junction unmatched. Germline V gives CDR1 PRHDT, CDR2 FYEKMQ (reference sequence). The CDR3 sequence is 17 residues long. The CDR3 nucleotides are TGTGCCAGCAGCTCCACCGGGACAGGTATTTGGAACACTGAAGCTTTCTTT. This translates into CASSSTGTGIWNTEAFF. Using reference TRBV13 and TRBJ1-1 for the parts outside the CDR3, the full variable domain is AAGVIQSPRHLIKEKRETATLKCYPIPRHDTVYWYQQGPGQDPQFLISFYEKMQSDKGSIPDRFSAQQFSDYHSELNMSSLELGDSALYFCASSSTGTGIWNTEAFFGQGTRLTVV.